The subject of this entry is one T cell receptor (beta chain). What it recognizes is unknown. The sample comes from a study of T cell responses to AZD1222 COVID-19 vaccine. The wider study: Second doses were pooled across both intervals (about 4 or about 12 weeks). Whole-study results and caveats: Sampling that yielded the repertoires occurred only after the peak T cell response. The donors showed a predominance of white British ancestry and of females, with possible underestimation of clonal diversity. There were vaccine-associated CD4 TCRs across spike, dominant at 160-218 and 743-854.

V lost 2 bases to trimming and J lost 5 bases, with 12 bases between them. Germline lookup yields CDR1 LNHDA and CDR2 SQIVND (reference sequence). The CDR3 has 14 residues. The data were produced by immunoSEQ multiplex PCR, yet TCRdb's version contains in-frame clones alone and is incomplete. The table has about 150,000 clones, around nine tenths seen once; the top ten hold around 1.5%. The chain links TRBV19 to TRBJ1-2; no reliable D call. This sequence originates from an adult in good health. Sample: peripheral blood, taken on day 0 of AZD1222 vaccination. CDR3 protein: CASSIPGQSYGYTF. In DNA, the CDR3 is TGTGCCAGTAGTATACCCGGGCAGTCGTATGGCTACACCTTC.